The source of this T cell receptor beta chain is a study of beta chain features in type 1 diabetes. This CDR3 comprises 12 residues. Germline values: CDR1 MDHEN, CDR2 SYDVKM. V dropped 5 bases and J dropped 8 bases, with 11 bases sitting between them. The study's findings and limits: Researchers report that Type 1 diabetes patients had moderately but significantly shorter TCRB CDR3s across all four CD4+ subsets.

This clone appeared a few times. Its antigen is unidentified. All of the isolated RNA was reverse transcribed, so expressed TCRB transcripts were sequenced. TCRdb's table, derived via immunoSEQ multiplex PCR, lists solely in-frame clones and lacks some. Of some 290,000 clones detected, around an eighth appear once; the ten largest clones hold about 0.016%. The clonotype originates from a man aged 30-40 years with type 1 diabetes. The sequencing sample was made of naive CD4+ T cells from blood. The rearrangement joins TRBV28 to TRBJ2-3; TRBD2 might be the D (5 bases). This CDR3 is CASSPLRGTQYF. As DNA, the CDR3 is TGTGCCAGCAGTCCCCTTCGGGGTACGCAGTATTTT.